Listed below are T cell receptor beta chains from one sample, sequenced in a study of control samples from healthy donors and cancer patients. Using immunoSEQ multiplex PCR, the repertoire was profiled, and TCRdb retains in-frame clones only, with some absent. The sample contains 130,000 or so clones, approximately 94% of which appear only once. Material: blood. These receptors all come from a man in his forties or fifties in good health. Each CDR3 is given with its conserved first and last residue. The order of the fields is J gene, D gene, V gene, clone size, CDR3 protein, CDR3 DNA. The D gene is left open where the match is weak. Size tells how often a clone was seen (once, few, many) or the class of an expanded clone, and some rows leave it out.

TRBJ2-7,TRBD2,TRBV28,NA,CASSFSLGLAGVSYEQYF,TGTGCCAGCAGTTTTAGCTTGGGACTAGCGGGAGTATCCTACGAGCAGTACTTC
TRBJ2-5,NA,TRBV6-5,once,CASRQASEEETQYF,TGTGCCAGCAGGCAGGCTAGCGAGGAGGAGACCCAGTACTTC
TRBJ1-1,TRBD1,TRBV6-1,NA,CASTLTGENTEAFF,TGTGCCAGCACCCTGACAGGGGAGAACACTGAAGCTTTCTTT
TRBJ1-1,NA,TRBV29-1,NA,CSVTPHGTEAFF,TGCAGCGTCACCCCACATGGCACTGAAGCTTTCTTT
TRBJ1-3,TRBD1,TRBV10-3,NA,CATGTDNFSGNTIYF,TGTGCCACCGGGACAGACAACTTCTCTGGAAACACCATATATTTT
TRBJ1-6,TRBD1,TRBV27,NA,CASSSYPDRLNSPLHF,TGTGCCAGCAGTTCTTACCCGGACAGGTTAAATTCACCCCTCCACTTT
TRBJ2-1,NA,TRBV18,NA,CASSPSLSTEQFF,TGTGCCAGCTCACCGTCCCTTAGCACTGAGCAGTTCTTC
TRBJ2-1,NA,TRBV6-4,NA,CASSDSGEDYNEQFF,TGTGCCAGCAGTGACTCGGGGGAGGACTACAATGAGCAGTTCTTC
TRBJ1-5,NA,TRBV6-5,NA,CASSFGGQPQHF,TGTGCCAGCAGTTTTGGGGGCCAGCCCCAGCATTTT
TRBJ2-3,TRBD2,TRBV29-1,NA,CSVHGLAGGPGTDTQYF,TGCAGCGTCCATGGACTAGCGGGGGGGCCGGGCACAGATACGCAGTATTTT
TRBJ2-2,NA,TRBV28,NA,CASSYDQSNTGELFF,TGTGCCAGCAGTTACGACCAGTCGAACACCGGGGAGCTGTTTTTT
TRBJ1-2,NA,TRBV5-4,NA,CASSAGTSNYGYTF,TGTGCCAGCAGCGCAGGGACGTCTAACTATGGCTACACCTTC
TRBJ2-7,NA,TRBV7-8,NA,CASSLGGVGYEQYF,TGTGCCAGCAGCTTAGGCGGGGTTGGGTACGAGCAGTACTTC
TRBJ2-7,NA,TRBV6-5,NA,CASSSGHHYEQYF,TGTGCCAGCAGTTCGGGACACCATTACGAGCAGTACTTC
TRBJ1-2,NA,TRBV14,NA,CASSPRLANYGYTF,TGTGCCAGCAGCCCAAGATTAGCTAACTATGGCTACACCTTC
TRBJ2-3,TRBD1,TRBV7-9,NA,CASSPWTGSKGTDTQYF,TGTGCCAGCAGCCCATGGACAGGGTCCAAAGGAACAGATACGCAGTATTTT
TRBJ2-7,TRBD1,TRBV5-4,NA,CASSLKGAPIYEQYF,TGTGCCAGCAGCTTAAAGGGGGCGCCTATCTACGAGCAGTACTTC
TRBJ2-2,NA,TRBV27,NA,CASSLLKTGTINTGELFF,TGTGCCAGCAGTTTATTAAAAACCGGGACCATCAACACCGGGGAGCTGTTTTTT
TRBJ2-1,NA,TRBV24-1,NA,CATSDHQAAGSYNEQFF,TGTGCCACCAGTGATCACCAGGCAGCCGGCTCCTACAATGAGCAGTTCTTC
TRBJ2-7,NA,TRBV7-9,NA,CASSTNQGSHEQYF,TGTGCCAGCAGCACAAATCAGGGGAGCCACGAGCAGTACTTC